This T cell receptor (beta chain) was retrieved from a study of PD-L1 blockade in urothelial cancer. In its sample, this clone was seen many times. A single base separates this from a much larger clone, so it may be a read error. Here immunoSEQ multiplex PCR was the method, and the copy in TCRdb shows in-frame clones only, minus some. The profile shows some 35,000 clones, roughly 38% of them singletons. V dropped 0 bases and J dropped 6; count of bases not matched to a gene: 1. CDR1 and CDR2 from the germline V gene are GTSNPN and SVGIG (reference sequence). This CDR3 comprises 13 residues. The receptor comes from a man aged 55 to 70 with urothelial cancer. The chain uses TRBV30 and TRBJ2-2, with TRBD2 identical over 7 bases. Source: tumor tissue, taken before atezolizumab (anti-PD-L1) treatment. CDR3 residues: CAWSVGGAGELFF. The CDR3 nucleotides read TGTGCCTGGAGTGTGGGGGGGGCCGGGGAGCTGTTTTTT.